This T cell receptor beta chain was captured in a study of blood T cell repertoires in COVID-19. On the study more broadly: PBMCs, B-cell-depleted T cells, or T cells were the source of the cDNA or gDNA that made up the material.

Using immunoSEQ multiplex PCR, the repertoire was profiled, and TCRdb retains in-frame clones only, with some absent. The sample holds 55,000 to 80,000 clones, 88% seen once. In germline, CDR1 is SEHNR, CDR2 FQNEAQ (reference sequence). Trimming pared 5 bases from V and 6 bases from J, leaving 20 bases between. This CDR3 has 16 amino acids. The sequencing input was peripheral blood. The rearrangement joins TRBV7-9 to TRBJ1-5; D is uncertain. This clonotype originated in a man aged 50-60 years with acute or convalescent COVID-19. DNA for the CDR3: TGTGCCAGCAGCCCTCAGACCGGAAGAGAGGGTCAGCCCCAGCATTTT. Its protein is CASSPQTGREGQPQHF.